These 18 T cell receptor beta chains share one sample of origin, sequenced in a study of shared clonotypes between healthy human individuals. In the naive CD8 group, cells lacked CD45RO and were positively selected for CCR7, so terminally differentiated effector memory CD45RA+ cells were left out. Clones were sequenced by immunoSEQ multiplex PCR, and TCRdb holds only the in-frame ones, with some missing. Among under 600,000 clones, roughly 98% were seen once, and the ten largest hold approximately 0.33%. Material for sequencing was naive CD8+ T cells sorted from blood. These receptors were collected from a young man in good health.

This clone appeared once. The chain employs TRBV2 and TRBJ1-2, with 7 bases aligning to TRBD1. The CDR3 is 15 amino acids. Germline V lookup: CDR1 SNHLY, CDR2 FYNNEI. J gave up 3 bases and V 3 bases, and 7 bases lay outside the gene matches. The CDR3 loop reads CASSEYPDRDYGYTF. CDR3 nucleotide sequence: TGTGCCAGCAGTGAGTACCCCGACAGGGACTATGGCTACACCTTC.

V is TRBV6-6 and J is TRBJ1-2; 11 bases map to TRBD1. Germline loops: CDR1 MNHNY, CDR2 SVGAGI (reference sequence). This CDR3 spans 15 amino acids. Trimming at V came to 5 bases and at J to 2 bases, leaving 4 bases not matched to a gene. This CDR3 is CASSLRTGGNYGYTF. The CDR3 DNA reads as TGTGCCAGCAGTCTCAGGACAGGGGGCAACTATGGCTACACCTTC.

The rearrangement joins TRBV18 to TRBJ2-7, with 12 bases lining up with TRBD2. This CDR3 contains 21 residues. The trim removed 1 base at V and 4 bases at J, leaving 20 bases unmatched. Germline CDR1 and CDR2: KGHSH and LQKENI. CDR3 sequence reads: CASSPLSRLAGDVVGVYEQYF. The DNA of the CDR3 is TGTGCCAGCTCACCACTATCCCGACTAGCGGGAGACGTAGTAGGGGTTTACGAGCAGTACTTC.

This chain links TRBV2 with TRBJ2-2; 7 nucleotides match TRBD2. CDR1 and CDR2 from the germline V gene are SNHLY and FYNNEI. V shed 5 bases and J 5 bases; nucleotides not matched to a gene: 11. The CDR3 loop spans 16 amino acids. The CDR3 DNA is TGTGCCAGCAGTCTCTGGCCCCCCGGGGGGACCGGGGAGCTGTTTTTT. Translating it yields CASSLWPPGGTGELFF. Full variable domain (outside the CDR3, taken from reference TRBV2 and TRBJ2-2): EPEVTQTPSHQVTQMGQEVILRCVPISNHLYFYWYRQILGQKVEFLVSFYNNEISEKSEIFDDQFSVERPDGSNFTLKIRSTKLEDSAMYFCASSLWPPGGTGELFFGEGSRLTVL.

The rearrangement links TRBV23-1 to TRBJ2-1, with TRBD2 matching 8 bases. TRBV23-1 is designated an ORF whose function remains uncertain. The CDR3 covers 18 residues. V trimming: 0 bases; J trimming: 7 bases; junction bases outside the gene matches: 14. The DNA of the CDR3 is TGCGCCAGCAGTCAATCGGTAGGGCTAGCGGGTCGAAATAATGAGCAGTTCTTC. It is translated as CASSQSVGLAGRNNEQFF.

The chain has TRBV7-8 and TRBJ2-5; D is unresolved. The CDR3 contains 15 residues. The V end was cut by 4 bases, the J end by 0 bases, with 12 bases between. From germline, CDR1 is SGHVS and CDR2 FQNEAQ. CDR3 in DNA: TGTGCCAGCAGCTCCAGGTCCGGCCACCAAGAGACCCAGTACTTC. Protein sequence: CASSSRSGHQETQYF.

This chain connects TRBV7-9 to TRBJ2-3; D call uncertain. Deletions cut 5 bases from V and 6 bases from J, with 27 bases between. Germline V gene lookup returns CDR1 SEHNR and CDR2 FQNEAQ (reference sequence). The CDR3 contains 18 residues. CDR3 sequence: CASSRDKSVVPLADTQYF. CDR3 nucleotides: TGTGCCAGCAGCCGAGATAAAAGTGTAGTTCCCCTGGCGGATACGCAGTATTTT.

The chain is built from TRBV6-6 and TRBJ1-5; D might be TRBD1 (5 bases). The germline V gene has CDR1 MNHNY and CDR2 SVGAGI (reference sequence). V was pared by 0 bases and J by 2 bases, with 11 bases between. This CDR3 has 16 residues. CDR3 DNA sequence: TGTGCCAGCAGTTACTCGTTGGAACAGGGCAATCAGCCCCAGCATTTT. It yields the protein CASSYSLEQGNQPQHF.

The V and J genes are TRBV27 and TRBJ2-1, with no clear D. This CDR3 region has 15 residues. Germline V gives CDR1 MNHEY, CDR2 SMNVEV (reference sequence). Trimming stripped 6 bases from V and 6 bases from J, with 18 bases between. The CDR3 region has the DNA TGTGCCAGCAGCACAAGCCCCCAAGGGCCCAATGAGCAGTTCTTC. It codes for CASSTSPQGPNEQFF.

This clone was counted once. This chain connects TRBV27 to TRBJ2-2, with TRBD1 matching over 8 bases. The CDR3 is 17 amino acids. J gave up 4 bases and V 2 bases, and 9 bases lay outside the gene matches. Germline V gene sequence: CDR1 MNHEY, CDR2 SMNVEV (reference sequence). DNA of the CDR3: TGTGCCAGCAGTTTAACTCGGCAGGGGGCGTCCACCGGGGAGCTGTTTTTT. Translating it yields CASSLTRQGASTGELFF.

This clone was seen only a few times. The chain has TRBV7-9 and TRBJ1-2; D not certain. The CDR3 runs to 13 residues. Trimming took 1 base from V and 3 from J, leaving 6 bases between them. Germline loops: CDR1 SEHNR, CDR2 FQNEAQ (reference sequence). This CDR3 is CASSLVGDYGYTF. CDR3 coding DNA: TGTGCCAGCAGCTTAGTAGGTGACTATGGCTACACCTTC.

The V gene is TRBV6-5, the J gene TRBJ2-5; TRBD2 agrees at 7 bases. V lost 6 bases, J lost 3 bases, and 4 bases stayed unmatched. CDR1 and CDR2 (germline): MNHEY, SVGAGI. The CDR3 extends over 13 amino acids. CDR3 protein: CASSDLAEETQYF. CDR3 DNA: TGTGCCAGCAGCGATCTAGCGGAAGAGACCCAGTACTTC.

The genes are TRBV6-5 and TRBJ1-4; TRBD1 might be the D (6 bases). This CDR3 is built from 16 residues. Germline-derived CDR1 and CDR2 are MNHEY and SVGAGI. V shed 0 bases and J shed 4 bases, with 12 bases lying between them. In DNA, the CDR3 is TGTGCCAGCAGTTACTCCCGGACAGAGCGTAATGAAAAACTGTTTTTT. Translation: CASSYSRTERNEKLFF.

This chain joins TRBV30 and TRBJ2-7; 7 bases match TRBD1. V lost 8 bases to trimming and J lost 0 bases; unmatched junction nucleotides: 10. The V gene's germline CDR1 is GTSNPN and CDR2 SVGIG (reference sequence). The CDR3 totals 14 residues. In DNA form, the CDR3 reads TGTGCCCAATTACAGGGGCCACCCTCCTACGAGCAGTACTTC. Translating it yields CAQLQGPPSYEQYF.

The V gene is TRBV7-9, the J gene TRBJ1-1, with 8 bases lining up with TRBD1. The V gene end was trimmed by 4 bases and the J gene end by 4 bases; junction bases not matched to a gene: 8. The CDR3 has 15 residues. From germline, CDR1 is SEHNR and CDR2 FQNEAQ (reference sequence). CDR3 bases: TGTGCCAGCAGCTCACAGGGGGGAGTTAGCACTGAAGCTTTCTTT. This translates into CASSSQGGVSTEAFF.

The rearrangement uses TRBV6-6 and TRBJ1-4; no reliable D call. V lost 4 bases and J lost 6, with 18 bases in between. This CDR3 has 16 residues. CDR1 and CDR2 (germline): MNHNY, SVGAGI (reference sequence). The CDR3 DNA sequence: TGTGCCAGCAGTTTGGGCAGCCCCGCTTTAGATGAAAAACTGTTTTTT. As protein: CASSLGSPALDEKLFF.

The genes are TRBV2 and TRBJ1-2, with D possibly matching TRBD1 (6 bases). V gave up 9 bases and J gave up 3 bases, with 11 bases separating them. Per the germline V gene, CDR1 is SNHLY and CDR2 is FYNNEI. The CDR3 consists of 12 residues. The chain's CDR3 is CASYGGYYGYTF. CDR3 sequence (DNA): TGTGCCAGTTACGGGGGCTACTATGGCTACACCTTC.

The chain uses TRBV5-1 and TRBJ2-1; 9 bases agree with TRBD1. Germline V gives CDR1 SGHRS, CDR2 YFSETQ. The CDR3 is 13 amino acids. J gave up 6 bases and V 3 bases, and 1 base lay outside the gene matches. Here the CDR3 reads CASSSDRGNEQFF. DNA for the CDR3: TGCGCCAGCAGCTCGGACAGGGGCAATGAGCAGTTCTTC.